This T cell receptor (beta chain) was sequenced for a study of cytomegalovirus exposure and HLA in healthy donors. TCRdb keeps only in-frame clones here, not all; method: immunoSEQ multiplex PCR. The sample includes approximately 120,000 clones, nearly 90% of them seen just once. The CDR3 consists of 15 residues. Germline CDR1 and CDR2: SEHNR and FQNEAQ (reference sequence). With 4 bases removed from V and 9 bases from J, the gap between germline ends came to 16 bases. Input material: PBMCs. The chain joins TRBV7-9 to TRBJ1-6; TRBD1 might be the D (6 bases). This receptor was obtained from a woman younger than 35 in good health and CMV-seronegative. The CDR3 sequence: CASSSSGGFISPLHF. The CDR3 nucleotides are TGTGCCAGCAGCTCGTCGGGGGGCTTTATTTCACCCCTCCACTTT.